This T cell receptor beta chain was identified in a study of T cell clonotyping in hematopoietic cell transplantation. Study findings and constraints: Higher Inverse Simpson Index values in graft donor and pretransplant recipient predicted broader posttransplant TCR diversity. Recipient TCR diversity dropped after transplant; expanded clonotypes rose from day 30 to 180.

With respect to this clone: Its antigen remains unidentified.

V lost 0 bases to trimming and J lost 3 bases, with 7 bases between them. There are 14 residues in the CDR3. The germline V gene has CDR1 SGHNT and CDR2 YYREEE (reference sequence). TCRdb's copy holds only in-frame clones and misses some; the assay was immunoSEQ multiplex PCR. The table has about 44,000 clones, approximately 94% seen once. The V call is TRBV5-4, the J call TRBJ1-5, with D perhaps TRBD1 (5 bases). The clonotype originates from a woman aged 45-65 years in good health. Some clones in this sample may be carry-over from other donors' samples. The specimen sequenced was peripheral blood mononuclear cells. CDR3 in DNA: TGTGCCAGCAGCTTGGGAGGGGACAATCAGCCCCAGCATTTT. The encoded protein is CASSLGGDNQPQHF.